The TCR beta chain described here comes from a study of vaccination and CD4 T cells after COVID-19. Broader study findings: Median SARS-CoV-2-reactive clonotype numbers rose nonsignificantly, 21 to 38. Researchers report that a median about 89% of reactive clones in convalescent patients surfaced only post-vaccination.

V was shortened by 1 base and J by 3 bases, with 10 bases between the two germline ends. Germline V gives CDR1 DFQATT, CDR2 SNEGSKA (reference sequence). The CDR3 spans 14 residues. As regards this clonotype: The antigen remains undetermined.

Time point indicated: late sampling 161 to 241 days after vaccination in a few convalescent patients. Treatment given: approximately nine-day PBMC culture with coronavirus spike peptide pools or control peptides (ViraFEST assay). In this cohort, PCR tests turned positive between March and December 2020, predating US Alpha, Beta and Delta variants. Sequenced with the Oncomine TCR Beta short-read assay was DNA taken from cultured CD4+ T cells. The source of extracted genomic DNA was cultured CD4+ T cells. One entry per CDR3 protein results from TCRdb running MiXCR on the PCR reads. The sample has over 20,000 distinct CDR3 sequences, about a third seen once.

Sequenced here: CD4+ T cells from blood, cultured in vitro, sampled about 7 months after SARS-CoV-2 vaccination. The gene calls are TRBV20-1 and TRBJ2-1, with no clear D. The sequence was obtained from a human donor who had recovered from COVID-19. CDR3 region: CSARARGLYNEQFF. The CDR3 region has the DNA TGCAGTGCTAGAGCCAGAGGTCTCTACAATGAGCAGTTCTTC.